This T cell receptor beta chain was obtained from a study of blood T cell repertoires in COVID-19. Study information: Specimens from acute and convalescent COVID-19 originated in the United States, Italy and Spain. From T cells, B-cell-depleted T cells, or PBMCs came the material, which was cDNA or gDNA.

The table came from immunoSEQ multiplex PCR; TCRdb's copy has only in-frame clones and leaves some out. Here the sample spans 200,000 to 250,000 clones, 80% to 90% being singletons. Per the germline V gene, CDR1 is SNHLY and CDR2 is FYNNEI. Unmatched junction bases numbered 7, after V lost 2 bases and J lost 5 bases. The CDR3 spans 15 residues. The material sequenced was peripheral blood. The clonotype originates from a man aged 50 to 60 with active or convalescent COVID-19. The gene calls are TRBV2 and TRBJ2-3, with 7 bases identical to TRBD2. This CDR3 reads CASSERRESGDTQYF. The DNA for the CDR3 is TGTGCCAGCAGTGAAAGGCGGGAGAGTGGAGATACGCAGTATTTT. The variable domain in full, completed from reference TRBV2 and TRBJ2-3, reads EPEVTQTPSHQVTQMGQEVILRCVPISNHLYFYWYRQILGQKVEFLVSFYNNEISEKSEIFDDQFSVERPDGSNFTLKIRSTKLEDSAMYFCASSERRESGDTQYFGPGTRLTVL.